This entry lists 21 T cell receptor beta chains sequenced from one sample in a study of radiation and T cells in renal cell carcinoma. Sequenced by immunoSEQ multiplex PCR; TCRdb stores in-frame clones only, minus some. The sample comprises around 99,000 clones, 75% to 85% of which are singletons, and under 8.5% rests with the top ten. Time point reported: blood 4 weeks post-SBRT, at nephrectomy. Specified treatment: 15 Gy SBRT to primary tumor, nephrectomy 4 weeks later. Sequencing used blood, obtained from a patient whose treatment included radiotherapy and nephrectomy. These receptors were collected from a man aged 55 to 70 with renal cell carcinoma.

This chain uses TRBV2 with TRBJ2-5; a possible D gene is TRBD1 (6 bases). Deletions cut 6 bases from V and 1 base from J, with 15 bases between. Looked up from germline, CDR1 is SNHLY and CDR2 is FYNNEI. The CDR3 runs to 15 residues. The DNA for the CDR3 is TGTGCCAGCAGAGACCCGAGGACAGTCCAAGAGACCCAGTACTTC. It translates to CASRDPRTVQETQYF.

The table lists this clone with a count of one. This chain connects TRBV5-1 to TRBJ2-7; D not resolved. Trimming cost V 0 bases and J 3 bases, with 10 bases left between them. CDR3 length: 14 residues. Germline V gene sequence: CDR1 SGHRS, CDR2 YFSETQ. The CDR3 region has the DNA TGCGCCAGCAGCTTGGAGGGCTTCGTCTACGAGCAGTACTTC. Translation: CASSLEGFVYEQYF.

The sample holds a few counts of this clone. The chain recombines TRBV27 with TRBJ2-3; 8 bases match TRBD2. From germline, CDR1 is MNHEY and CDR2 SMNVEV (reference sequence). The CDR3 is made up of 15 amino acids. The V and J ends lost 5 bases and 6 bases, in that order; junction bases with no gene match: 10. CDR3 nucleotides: TGTGCCAGCAGTCCCTGGGTAGCGGGGATTGATACGCAGTATTTT. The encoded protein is CASSPWVAGIDTQYF.

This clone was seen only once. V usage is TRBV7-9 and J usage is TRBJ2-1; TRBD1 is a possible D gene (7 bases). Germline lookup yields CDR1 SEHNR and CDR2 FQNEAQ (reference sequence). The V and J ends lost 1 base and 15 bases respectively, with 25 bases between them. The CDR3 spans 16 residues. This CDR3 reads CASSLGGETGTGRRFF. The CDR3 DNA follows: TGTGCCAGCAGCTTAGGGGGGGAGACAGGGACGGGCAGGCGGTTCTTC.

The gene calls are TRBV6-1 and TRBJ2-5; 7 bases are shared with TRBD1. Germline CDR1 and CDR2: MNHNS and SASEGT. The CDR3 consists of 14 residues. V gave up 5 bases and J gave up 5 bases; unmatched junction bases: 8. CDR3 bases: TGTGCCAGCAGTACCTATGACAGGGTCGAGACCCAGTACTTC. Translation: CASSTYDRVETQYF.

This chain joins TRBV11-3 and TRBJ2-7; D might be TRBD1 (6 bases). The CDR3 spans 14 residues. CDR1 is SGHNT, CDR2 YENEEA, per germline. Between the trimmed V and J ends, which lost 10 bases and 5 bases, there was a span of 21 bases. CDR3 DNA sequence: TGTGCCACCTGCAGATCCGCACAGGGCCACGAGCAGTACTTC. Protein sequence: CATCRSAQGHEQYF.

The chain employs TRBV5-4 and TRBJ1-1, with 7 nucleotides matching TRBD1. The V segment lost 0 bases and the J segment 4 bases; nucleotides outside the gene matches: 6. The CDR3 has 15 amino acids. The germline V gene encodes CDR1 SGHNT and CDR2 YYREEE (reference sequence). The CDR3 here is CASSLEGTVGTEAFF. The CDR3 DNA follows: TGTGCCAGCAGCTTGGAAGGGACAGTAGGCACTGAAGCTTTCTTT.

DNA of the CDR3: TGCGCCAGCAGCTTGGGTCCCTCGCGGGAGACCGGGGAGCTGTTTTTT. Translating it yields CASSLGPSRETGELFF. This chain uses TRBV5-1 with TRBJ2-2; 7 nucleotides match TRBD2. With 0 bases clipped from V and 5 bases from J, the junction kept 7 bases outside the gene matches. The CDR3 runs 16 residues. Germline-derived CDR1 and CDR2 are SGHRS and YFSETQ.

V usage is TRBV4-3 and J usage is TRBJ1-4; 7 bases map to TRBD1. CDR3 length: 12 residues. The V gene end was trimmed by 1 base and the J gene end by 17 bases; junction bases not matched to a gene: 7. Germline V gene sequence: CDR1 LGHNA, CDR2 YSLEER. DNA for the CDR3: TGCGCCAGCAGCCAAGCACCGGGACAGCTCTTTTTT. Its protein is CASSQAPGQLFF.

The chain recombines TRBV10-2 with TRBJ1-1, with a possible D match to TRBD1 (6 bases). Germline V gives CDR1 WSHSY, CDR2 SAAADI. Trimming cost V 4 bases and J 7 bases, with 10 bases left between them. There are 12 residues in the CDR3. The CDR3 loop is CASSGTELEAFF. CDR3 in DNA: TGCGCCAGCAGTGGGACAGAACTTGAAGCTTTCTTT.

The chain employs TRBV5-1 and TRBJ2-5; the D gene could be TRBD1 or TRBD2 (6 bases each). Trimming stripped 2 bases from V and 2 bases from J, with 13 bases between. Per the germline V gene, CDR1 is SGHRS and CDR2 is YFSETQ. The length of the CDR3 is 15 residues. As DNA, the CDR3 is TGCGCCAGCAGCTTAGGGAGGAGGGGGCAAGAGACCCAGTACTTC. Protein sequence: CASSLGRRGQETQYF.

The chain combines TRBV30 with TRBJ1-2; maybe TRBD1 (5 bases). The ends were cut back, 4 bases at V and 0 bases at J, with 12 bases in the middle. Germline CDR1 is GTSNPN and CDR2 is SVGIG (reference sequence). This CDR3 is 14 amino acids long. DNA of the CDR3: TGTGCCTGGAACAAGGGGACGCCTAACTATGGCTACACCTTC. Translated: CAWNKGTPNYGYTF.

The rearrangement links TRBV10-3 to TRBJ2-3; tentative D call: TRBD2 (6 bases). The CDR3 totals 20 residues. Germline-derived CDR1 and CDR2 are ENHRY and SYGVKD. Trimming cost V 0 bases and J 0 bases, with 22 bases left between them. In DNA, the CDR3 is TGTGCCATCAGTGAGTCGAGCCTGACTGGCTTGCGGGAAAGCACAGATACGCAGTATTTT. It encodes CAISESSLTGLRESTDTQYF.

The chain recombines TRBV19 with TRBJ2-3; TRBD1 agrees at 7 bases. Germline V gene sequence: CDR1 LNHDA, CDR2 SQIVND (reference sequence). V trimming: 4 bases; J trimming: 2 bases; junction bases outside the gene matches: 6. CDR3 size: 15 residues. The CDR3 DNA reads TGTGCCAGTAGTACCTCGACAGGGAACACAGATACGCAGTATTTT. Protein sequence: CASSTSTGNTDTQYF.

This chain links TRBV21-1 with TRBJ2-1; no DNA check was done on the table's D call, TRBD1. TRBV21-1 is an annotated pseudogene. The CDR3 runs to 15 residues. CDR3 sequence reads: CASSKRLWGHNEQFF. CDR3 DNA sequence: TGTGCCAGCAGCAAACGCCTTTGGGGGCACAATGAGCAGTTCTTC.

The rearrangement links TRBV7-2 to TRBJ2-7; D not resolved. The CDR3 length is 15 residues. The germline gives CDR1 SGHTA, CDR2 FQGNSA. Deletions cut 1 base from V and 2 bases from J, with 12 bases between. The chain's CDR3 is CASSLGISGPYEQYF. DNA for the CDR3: TGTGCCAGCAGCTTAGGGATTTCAGGACCCTACGAGCAGTACTTC.

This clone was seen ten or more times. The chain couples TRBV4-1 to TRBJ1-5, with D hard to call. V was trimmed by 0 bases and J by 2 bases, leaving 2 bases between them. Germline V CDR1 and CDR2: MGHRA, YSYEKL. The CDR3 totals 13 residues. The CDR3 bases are TGCGCCAGCAGCCAAGATGGCAATCAGCCCCAGCATTTT. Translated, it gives CASSQDGNQPQHF.

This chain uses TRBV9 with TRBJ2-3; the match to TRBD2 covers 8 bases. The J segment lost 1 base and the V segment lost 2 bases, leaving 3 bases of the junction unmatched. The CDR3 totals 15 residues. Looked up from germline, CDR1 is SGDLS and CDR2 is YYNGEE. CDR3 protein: CASSVFGRGTDTQYF. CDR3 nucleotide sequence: TGTGCCAGCAGCGTTTTCGGGAGGGGCACAGATACGCAGTATTTT.

The CDR3 DNA is TGTGCCAGCAGTCCCGCAGGGGGCACCGGGGAGCTGTTTTTT. Its protein is CASSPAGGTGELFF. The chain recombines TRBV6-5 with TRBJ2-2, with 7 bases identical to TRBD1. There are 14 residues in the CDR3. V lost 5 bases and J lost 4; bases outside the gene matches: 4. The germline CDR1 and CDR2 sequences are MNHEY and SVGAGI.

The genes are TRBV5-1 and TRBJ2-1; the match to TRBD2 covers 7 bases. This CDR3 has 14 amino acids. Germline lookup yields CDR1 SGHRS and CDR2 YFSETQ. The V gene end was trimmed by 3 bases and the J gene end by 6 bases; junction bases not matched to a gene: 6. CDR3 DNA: TGCGCCAGCAGCTCTTTGACTAGCAGCAATGAGCAGTTCTTC. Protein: CASSSLTSSNEQFF.

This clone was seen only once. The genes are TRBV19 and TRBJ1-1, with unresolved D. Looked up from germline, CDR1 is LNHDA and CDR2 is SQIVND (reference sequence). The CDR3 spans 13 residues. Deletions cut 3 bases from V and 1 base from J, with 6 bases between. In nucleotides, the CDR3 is TGTGCCAGTAGTATTGGGAGGAACACTGAAGCTTTCTTT. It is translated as CASSIGRNTEAFF.